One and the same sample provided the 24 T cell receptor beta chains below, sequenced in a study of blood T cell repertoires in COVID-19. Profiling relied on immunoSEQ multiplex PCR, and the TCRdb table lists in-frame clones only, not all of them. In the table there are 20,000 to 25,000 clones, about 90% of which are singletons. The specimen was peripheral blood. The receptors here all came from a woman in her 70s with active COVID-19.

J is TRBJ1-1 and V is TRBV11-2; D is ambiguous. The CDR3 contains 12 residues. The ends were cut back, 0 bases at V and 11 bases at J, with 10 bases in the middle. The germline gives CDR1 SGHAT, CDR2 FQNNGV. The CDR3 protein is CASSLEGREAFF. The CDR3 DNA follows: TGTGCCAGCAGCTTAGAGGGCCGTGAGGCTTTCTTT.

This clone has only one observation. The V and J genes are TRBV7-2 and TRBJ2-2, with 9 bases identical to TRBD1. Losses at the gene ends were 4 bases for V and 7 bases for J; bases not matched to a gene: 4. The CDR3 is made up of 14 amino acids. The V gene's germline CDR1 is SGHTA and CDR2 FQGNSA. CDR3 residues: CASSYRGPGGELFF. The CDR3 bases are TGTGCCAGCAGCTACAGGGGGCCCGGCGGGGAGCTGTTTTTT.

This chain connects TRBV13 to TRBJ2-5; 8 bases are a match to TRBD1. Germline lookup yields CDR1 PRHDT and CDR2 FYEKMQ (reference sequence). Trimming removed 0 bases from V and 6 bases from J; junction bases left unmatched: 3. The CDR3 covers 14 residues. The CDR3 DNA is TGTGCCAGCAGCTTAGGGCAGGGGGCCAAGACCCAGTACTTC. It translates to CASSLGQGAKTQYF.

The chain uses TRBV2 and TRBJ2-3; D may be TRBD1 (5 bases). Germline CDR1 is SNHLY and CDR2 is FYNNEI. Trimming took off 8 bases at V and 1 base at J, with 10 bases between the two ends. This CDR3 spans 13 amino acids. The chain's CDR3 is CASRSRGTDTQYF. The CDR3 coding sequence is TGTGCCAGCCGGAGCAGGGGCACAGATACGCAGTATTTT.

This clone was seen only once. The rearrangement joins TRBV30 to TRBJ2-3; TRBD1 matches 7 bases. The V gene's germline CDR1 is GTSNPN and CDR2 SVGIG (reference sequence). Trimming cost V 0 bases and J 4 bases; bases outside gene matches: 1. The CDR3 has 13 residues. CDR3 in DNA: TGTGCCTGGAGTGTTCAGGGGGCAGATACGCAGTATTTT. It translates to CAWSVQGADTQYF. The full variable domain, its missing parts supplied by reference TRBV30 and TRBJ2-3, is SQTIHQWPATLVQPVGSPLSLECTVEGTSNPNLYWYRQAAGRGLQLLFYSVGIGQISSEVPQNLSASRPQDRQFILSSKKLLLSDSGFYLCAWSVQGADTQYFGPGTRLTVL.

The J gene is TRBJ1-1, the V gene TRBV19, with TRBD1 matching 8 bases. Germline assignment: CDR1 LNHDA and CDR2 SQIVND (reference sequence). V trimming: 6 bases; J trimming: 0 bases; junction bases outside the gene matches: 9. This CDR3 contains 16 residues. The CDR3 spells CASRSGQGRLNTEAFF. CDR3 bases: TGTGCCAGTAGATCCGGACAGGGTCGCTTGAACACTGAAGCTTTCTTT.

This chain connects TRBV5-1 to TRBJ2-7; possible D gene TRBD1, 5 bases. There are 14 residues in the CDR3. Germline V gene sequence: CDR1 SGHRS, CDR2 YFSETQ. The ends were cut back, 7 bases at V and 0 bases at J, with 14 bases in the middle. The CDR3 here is CASERGPLSYEQYF. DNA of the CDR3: TGCGCCAGCGAAAGGGGCCCCCTCTCCTACGAGCAGTACTTC.

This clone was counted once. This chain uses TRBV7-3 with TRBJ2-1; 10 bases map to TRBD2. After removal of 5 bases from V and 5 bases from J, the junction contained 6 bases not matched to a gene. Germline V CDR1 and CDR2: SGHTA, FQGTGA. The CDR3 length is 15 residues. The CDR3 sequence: CASSATSGANNEQFF. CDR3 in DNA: TGTGCCAGCAGCGCCACTAGCGGGGCTAACAATGAGCAGTTCTTC. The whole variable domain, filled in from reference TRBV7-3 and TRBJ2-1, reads GAGVSQTPSNKVTEKGKYVELRCDPISGHTALYWYRQSLGQGPEFLIYFQGTGAADDSGLPNDRFFAVRPEGSVSTLKIQRTERGDSAVYLCASSATSGANNEQFFGPGTRLTVL.

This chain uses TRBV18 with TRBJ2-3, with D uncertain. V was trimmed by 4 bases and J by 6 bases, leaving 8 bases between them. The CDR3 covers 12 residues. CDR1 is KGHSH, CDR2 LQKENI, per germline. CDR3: CASSHPRDTQYF. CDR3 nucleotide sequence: TGTGCCAGCTCACACCCCAGGGATACGCAGTATTTT.

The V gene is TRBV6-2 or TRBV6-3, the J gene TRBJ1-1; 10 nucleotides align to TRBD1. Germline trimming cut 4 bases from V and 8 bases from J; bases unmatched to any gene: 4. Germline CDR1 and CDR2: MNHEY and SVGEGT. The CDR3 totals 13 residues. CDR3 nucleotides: TGTGCCAGCAGTTGGGACAGGGGCAAGGAAGCTTTCTTT. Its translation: CASSWDRGKEAFF.

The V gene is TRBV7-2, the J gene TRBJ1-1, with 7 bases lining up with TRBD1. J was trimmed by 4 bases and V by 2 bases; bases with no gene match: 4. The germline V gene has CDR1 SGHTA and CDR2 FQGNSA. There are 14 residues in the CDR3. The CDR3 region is CASSLSYRGTEAFF. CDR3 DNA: TGTGCCAGCAGCTTATCCTACAGGGGCACTGAAGCTTTCTTT. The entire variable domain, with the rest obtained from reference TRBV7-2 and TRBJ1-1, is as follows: GAGVSQSPSNKVTEKGKDVELRCDPISGHTALYWYRQSLGQGLEFLIYFQGNSAPDKSGLPSDRFSAERTGGSVSTLTIQRTQQEDSAVYLCASSLSYRGTEAFFGQGTRLTVV.

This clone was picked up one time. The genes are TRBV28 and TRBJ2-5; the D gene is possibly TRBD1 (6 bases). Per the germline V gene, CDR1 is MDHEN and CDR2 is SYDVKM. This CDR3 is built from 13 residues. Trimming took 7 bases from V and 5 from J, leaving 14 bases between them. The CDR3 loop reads CASNRRGWETQYF. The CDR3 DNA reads TGTGCCAGCAACCGCAGGGGATGGGAGACCCAGTACTTC.

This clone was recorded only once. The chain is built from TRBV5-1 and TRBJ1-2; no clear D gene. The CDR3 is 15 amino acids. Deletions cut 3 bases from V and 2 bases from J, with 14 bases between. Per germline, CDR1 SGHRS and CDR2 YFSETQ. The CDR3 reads CASSSRAPENYGYTF. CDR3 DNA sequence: TGCGCCAGCAGCTCTCGAGCGCCGGAGAACTATGGCTACACCTTC.

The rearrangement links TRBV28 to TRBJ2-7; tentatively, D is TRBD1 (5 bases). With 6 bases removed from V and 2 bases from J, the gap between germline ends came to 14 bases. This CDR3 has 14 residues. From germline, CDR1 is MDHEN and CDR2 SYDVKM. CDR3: CASRRYDRPYEQYF. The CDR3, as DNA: TGTGCCAGCAGAAGGTATGACAGACCCTACGAGCAGTACTTC.

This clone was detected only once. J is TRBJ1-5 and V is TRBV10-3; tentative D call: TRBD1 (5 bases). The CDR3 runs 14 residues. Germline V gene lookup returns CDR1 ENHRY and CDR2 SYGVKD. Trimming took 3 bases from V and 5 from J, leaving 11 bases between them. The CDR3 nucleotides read TGTGCCATCAGTGACAGTGACAGCTATCAGCCCCAGCATTTT. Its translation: CAISDSDSYQPQHF.

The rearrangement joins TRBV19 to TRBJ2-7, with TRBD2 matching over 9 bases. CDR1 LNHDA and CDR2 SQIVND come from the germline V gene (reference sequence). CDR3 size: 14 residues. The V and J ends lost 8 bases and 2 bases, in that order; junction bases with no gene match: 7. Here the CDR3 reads CASGPAGGPYEQYF. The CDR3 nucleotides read TGTGCCAGTGGGCCAGCGGGAGGCCCCTACGAGCAGTACTTC.

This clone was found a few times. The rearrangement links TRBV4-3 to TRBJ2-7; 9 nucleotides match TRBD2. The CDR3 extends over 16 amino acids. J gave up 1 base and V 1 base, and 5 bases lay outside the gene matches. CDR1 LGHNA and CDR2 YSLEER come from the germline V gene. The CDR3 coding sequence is TGCGCCAGCAGCCAAGGACTAGCGGTCACTTCCTACGAGCAGTACTTC. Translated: CASSQGLAVTSYEQYF.

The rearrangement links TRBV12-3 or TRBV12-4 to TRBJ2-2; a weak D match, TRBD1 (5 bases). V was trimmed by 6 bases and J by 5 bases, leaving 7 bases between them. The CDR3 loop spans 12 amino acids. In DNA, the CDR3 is TGTGCCAGCAGGGGGCTGACCGGGGAGCTGTTTTTT. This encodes CASRGLTGELFF.

The CDR3 loop reads CASRGSGRNYEQYF. CDR3 nucleotide sequence: TGCGCCAGCAGGGGCAGCGGGAGAAACTACGAGCAGTACTTC. The chain joins TRBV5-1 to TRBJ2-7; 8 bases match TRBD2. The J segment lost 3 bases and the V segment lost 5 bases, leaving 7 bases of the junction unmatched. The germline V gene has CDR1 SGHRS and CDR2 YFSETQ. CDR3 length: 14 residues. Drawing the rest from reference TRBV5-1 and TRBJ2-7, the complete variable domain is KAGVTQTPRYLIKTRGQQVTLSCSPISGHRSVSWYQQTPGQGLQFLFEYFSETQRNKGNFPGRFSGRQFSNSRSEMNVSTLELGDSALYLCASRGSGRNYEQYFGPGTRLTVT.

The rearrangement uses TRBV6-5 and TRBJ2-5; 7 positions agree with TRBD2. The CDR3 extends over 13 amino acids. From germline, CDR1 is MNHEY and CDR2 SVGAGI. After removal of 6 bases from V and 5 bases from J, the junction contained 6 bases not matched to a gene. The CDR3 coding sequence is TGTGCCAGCAGACAAAGCGGGACGGAGACCCAGTACTTC. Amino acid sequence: CASRQSGTETQYF.

This CDR3 reads CASSPRAGGIYEQYF. Written as DNA, the CDR3 is TGTGCCAGCAGCCCGAGGGCGGGAGGGATATACGAGCAGTACTTC. The V call is TRBV7-8, the J call TRBJ2-7; 9 positions agree with TRBD2. Trimming removed 5 bases from V and 4 bases from J; junction bases left unmatched: 9. Looked up from germline, CDR1 is SGHVS and CDR2 is FQNEAQ. CDR3 size: 15 residues. The whole variable domain, remainder taken from reference TRBV7-8 and TRBJ2-7, is GAGVSQSPRYKVAKRGQDVALRCDPISGHVSLFWYQQALGQGPEFLTYFQNEAQLDKSGLPSDRFFAERPEGSVSTLKIQRTQQEDSAVYLCASSPRAGGIYEQYFGPGTRLTVT.

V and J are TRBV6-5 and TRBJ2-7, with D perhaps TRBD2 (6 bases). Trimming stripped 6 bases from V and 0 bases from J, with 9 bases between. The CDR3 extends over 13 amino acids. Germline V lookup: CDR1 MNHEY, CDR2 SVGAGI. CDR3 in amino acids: CASRRGVSYEQYF. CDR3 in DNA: TGTGCCAGCAGGCGCGGGGTCTCCTACGAGCAGTACTTC.

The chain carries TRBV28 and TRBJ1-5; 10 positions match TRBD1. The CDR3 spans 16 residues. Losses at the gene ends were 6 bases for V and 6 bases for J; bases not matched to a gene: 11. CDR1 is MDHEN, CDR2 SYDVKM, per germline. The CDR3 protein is CASRPGTGVVRQPQHF. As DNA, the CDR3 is TGTGCCAGCAGACCCGGGACAGGGGTCGTTCGTCAGCCCCAGCATTTT.

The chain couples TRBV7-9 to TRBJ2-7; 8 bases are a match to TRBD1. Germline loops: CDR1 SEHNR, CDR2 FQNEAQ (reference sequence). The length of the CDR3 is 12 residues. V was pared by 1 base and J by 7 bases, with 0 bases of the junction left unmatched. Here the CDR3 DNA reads TGTGCCAGCAGCTTAGGGGACAGGGAGCAGTACTTC. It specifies CASSLGDREQYF. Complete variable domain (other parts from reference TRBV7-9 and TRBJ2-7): DTGVSQNPRHKITKRGQNVTFRCDPISEHNRLYWYRQTLGQGPEFLTYFQNEAQLEKSRLLSDRFSAERPKGSFSTLEIQRTEQGDSAMYLCASSLGDREQYFGPGTRLTVT.